This record looks at one TCR beta chain sequence and its context. The data were obtained in a study of blood T cell repertoires in COVID-19. This CDR3 has 14 amino acids. The J segment lost 8 bases and the V segment lost 5 bases, leaving 4 bases of the junction unmatched. Germline V CDR1 and CDR2: MNHEY, SVGAGI. Only in-frame clones appear in the TCRdb table, and some are missing; sequencing was by immunoSEQ multiplex PCR. This table has about 220,000 clones, 80% to 90% appearing once. This TCR was recovered from a man aged 50 or older who had recovered from COVID-19. V gene TRBV6-5 combines with J gene TRBJ2-1; 12 bases line up with TRBD2. The sample comprised peripheral blood. The CDR3 loop reads CASSLAGGPYEQFF. Written as DNA, the CDR3 is TGTGCCAGCAGTCTAGCGGGAGGGCCCTATGAGCAGTTCTTC.